This T cell receptor (beta chain) was captured by sequencing in a study of memory CD4+ T cells and cytomegalovirus serostatus. Sequenced by immunoSEQ multiplex PCR; TCRdb stores in-frame clones only, minus some. The data hold 80,000 or so clones, with roughly 78% observed a single time. The sort gate was single viable CD3+CD4+CD8-CD45RO+ cells for memory CD4+ T cells. V was clipped by 1 base and J by 2 bases, with 9 bases between them. CDR3 size: 15 residues. CDR1 and CDR2 (germline): MGHRA, YSYEKL. This TCR came from an adult in good health and CMV-seropositive. The chain recombines TRBV4-1 with TRBJ1-5, with unresolved D. Sequencing was carried out using memory CD4+ T cells from blood. The CDR3 loop reads CASSQAPRGNQPQHF. The CDR3 DNA reads as TGCGCCAGCAGCCAAGCCCCCCGAGGCAATCAGCCCCAGCATTTT.